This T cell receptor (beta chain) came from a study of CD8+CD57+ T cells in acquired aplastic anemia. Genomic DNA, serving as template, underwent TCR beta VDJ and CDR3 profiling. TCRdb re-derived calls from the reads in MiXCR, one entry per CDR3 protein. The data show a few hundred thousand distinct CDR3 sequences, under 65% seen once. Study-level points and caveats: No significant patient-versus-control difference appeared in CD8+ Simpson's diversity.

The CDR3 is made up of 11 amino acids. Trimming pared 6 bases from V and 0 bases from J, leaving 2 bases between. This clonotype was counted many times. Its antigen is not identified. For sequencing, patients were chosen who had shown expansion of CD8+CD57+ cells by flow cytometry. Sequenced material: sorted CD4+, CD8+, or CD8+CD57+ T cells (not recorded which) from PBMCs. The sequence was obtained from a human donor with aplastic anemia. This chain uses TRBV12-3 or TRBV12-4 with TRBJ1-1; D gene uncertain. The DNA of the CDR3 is TGTGCCAGCAGGATGAACACTGAAGCTTTCTTT. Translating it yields CASRMNTEAFF.